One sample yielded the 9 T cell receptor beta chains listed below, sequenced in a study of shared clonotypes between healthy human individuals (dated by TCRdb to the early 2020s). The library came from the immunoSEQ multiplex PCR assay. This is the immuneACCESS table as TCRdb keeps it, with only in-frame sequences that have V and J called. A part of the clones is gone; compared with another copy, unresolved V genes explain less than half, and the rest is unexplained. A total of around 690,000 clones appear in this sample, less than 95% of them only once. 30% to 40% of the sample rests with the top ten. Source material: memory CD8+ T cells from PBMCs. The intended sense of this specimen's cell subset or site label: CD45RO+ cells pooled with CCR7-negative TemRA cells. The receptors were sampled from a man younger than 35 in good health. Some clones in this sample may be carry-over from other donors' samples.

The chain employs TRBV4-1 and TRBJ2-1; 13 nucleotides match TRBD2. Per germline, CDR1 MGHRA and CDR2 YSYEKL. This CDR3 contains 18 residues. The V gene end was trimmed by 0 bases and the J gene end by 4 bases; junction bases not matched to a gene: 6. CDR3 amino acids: CASSQETGLAGTYNEQFF. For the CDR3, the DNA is TGCGCCAGCAGCCAAGAAACGGGACTAGCGGGGACTTACAATGAGCAGTTCTTC.

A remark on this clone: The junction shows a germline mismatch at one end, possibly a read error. The CDR3 DNA reads TGTGCCAGCATCAACAGCGGGTCCTACGAGCAGTGCTTC. Translating gives CASINSGSYEQCF. The chain recombines TRBV6-5 with TRBJ2-7, with a tentative D call TRBD2 (6 bases). CDR3 size: 13 residues. Germline V gives CDR1 MNHEY, CDR2 SVGAGI.

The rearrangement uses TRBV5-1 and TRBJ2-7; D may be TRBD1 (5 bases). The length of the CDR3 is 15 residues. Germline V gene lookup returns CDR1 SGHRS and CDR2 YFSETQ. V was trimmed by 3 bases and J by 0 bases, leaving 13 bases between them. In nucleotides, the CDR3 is TGCGCCAGCAGCTCCGCCCCCCAGGGCTCCTACGAGCAGTACTTC. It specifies CASSSAPQGSYEQYF. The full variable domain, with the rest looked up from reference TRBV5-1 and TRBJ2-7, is KAGVTQTPRYLIKTRGQQVTLSCSPISGHRSVSWYQQTPGQGLQFLFEYFSETQRNKGNFPGRFSGRQFSNSRSEMNVSTLELGDSALYLCASSSAPQGSYEQYFGPGTRLTVT.

The CDR3 is CASSGRLGAGANVLTF. The CDR3 coding sequence is TGTGCCAGCAGTGGAAGGCTCGGGGCTGGGGCCAACGTCCTGACTTTC. J is TRBJ2-6 and V is TRBV27; D might be TRBD2 (5 bases). Per germline, CDR1 MNHEY and CDR2 SMNVEV (reference sequence). CDR3 length: 16 residues. V was trimmed by 5 bases and J by 2 bases, leaving 13 bases between them.

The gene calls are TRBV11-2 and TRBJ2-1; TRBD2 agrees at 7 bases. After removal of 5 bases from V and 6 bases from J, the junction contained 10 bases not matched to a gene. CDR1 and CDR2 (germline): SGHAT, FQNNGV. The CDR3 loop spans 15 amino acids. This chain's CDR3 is CASSARWGEGNEQFF. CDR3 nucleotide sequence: TGTGCCAGCAGCGCTAGATGGGGGGAGGGCAATGAGCAGTTCTTC.

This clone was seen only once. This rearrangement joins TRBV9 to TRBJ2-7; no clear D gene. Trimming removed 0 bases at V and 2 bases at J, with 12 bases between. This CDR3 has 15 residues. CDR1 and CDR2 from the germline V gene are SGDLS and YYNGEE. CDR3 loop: CASSVEGHGTYEQYF. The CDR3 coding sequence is TGTGCCAGCAGCGTAGAAGGGCACGGAACCTACGAGCAGTACTTC. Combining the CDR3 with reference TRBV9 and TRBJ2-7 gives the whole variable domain DSGVTQTPKHLITATGQRVTLRCSPRSGDLSVYWYQQSLDQGLQFLIQYYNGEERAKGNILERFSAQQFPDLHSELNLSSLELGDSALYFCASSVEGHGTYEQYFGPGTRLTVT.

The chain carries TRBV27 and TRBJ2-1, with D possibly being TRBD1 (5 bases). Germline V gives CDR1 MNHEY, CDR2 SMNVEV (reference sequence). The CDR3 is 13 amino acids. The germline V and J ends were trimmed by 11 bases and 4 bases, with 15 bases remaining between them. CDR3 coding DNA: TGTGCCGCCAGCGAGACAGTATACAATGAGCAGTTCTTC. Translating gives CAASETVYNEQFF.

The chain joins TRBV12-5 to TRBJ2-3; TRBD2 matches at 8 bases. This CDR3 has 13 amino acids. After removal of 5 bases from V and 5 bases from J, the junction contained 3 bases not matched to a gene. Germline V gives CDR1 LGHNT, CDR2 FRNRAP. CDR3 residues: CASGGLAGDTQYF. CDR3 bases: TGTGCTAGTGGTGGCCTAGCGGGAGATACGCAGTATTTT.

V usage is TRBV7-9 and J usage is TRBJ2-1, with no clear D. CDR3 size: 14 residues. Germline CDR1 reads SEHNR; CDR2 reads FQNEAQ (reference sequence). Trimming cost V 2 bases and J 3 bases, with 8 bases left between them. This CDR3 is CASSLINFYNEQFF. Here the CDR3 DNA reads TGTGCCAGCAGCTTAATAAACTTCTACAATGAGCAGTTCTTC.